Listed below are T cell receptor beta chains from one sample, sequenced in a study of blood T cell repertoires in COVID-19. The repertoire was sequenced with immunoSEQ multiplex PCR; TCRdb's copy has only in-frame clones and lacks some. This table has 500,000 or so clones, roughly 87% appearing once. Sequences were obtained from PBMCs or T cells enriched from blood (not recorded which). The receptors come from a woman aged 18-35 years who had recovered from COVID-19. Each CDR3 is given with its conserved first and last residue. Fields, in order: V gene, D gene, J gene, CDR3 DNA, CDR3 protein. A D gene is named only where the DNA matches it firmly.

V gene: TRBV2
D gene: .
J gene: TRBJ2-5
CDR3 DNA: TGTGCCAGCAGACAGGGACTACAAGAGACCCAGTACTTC
CDR3 protein: CASRQGLQETQYF

V gene: TRBV9
D gene: .
J gene: TRBJ2-7
CDR3 DNA: TGTGCCAGCAGCGTACAACCGGGAGCCTACGAGCAGTACTTC
CDR3 protein: CASSVQPGAYEQYF

V gene: TRBV2
D gene: TRBD1
J gene: TRBJ1-2
CDR3 DNA: TGTGCCAGCAGTGATCAGGGGGCCGGGCTTGGCTACACCTTC
CDR3 protein: CASSDQGAGLGYTF

V gene: TRBV5-1
D gene: TRBD1
J gene: TRBJ1-2
CDR3 DNA: TGCGCCAGCAGTGGACAGGGGATGAACTATGGCTACACCTTC
CDR3 protein: CASSGQGMNYGYTF

V gene: TRBV6-1
D gene: TRBD1
J gene: TRBJ2-7
CDR3 DNA: TGTGCCAGCAGTGAAACACATACAGGGGCCAGAGAGCAGTACTTC
CDR3 protein: CASSETHTGAREQYF

V gene: TRBV7-9
D gene: .
J gene: TRBJ1-3
CDR3 DNA: TGTGCCAGCAGCTTAATGGGAGTAGCTGGAAACACCATATATTTT
CDR3 protein: CASSLMGVAGNTIYF

V gene: TRBV7-2
D gene: TRBD1
J gene: TRBJ2-3
CDR3 DNA: TGTGCCAGCAGCTTAGGCAGGGGGTCTGGCACAGATACGCAGTATTTT
CDR3 protein: CASSLGRGSGTDTQYF

V gene: TRBV3-1/TRBV3-2
D gene: .
J gene: TRBJ1-1
CDR3 DNA: TGTGCCAGCAGCCCCCCGGGAGGTAGGACTGAAGCTTTCTTT
CDR3 protein: CASSPPGGRTEAFF

V gene: TRBV5-6
D gene: TRBD1
J gene: TRBJ1-1
CDR3 DNA: TGTGCCAGCAGCTTGGCCGGGACAGAGAACACTGAAGCTTTCTTT
CDR3 protein: CASSLAGTENTEAFF

V gene: TRBV27
D gene: .
J gene: TRBJ2-3
CDR3 DNA: TGTGCCAGCAGTTTCTACGGGGGGCTAAGCACAGATACGCAGTATTTT
CDR3 protein: CASSFYGGLSTDTQYF

V gene: TRBV2
D gene: .
J gene: TRBJ1-2
CDR3 DNA: TGTGCCAGCCCCTTTTTGGGGCAGGAAGGCTACACCTTC
CDR3 protein: CASPFLGQEGYTF

V gene: TRBV4-1
D gene: .
J gene: TRBJ1-5
CDR3 DNA: TGCGCCAGCAGCCAAGATGTGGGGGAGGGGGGATTCAATCAGCCCCAGCATTTT
CDR3 protein: CASSQDVGEGGFNQPQHF